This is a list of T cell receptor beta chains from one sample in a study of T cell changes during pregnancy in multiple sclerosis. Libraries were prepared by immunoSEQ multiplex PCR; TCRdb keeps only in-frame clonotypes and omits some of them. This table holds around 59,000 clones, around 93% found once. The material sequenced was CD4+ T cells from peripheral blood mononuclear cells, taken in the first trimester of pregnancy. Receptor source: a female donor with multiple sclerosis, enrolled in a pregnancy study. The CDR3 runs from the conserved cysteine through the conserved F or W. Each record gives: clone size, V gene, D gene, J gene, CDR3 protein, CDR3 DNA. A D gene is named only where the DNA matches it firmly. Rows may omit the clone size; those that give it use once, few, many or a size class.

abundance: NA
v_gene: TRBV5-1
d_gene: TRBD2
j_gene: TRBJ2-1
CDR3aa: CASSPNGAGGGLYNEQFF
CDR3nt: TGCGCCAGCAGCCCCAATGGGGCCGGGGGGGGCCTTTACAATGAGCAGTTCTTC

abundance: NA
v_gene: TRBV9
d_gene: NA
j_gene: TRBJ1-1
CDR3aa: CASSANTRSRGNTEAFF
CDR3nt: TGTGCCAGCAGCGCCAACACTCGGTCCAGGGGGAACACTGAAGCTTTCTTT

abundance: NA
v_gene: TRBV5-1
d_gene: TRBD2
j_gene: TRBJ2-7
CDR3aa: CASSPLAGASYEQYF
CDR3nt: TGCGCCAGCAGCCCACTAGCGGGGGCTTCGTACGAGCAGTACTTC

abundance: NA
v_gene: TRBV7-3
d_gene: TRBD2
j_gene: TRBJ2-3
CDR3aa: CASSSASGVGTDTQYF
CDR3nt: TGTGCCAGCAGCTCGGCTAGCGGGGTAGGGACAGATACGCAGTATTTT

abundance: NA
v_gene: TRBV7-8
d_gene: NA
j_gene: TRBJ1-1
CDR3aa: CASSFSPRRDFLNTEAFF
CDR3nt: TGTGCCAGCAGCTTCTCCCCGAGGAGGGACTTTTTGAACACTGAAGCTTTCTTT

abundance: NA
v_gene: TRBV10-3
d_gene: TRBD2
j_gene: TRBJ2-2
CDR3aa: CAIGTSGENTGELFF
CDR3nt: TGTGCCATCGGGACTAGCGGGGAGAACACCGGGGAGCTGTTTTTT

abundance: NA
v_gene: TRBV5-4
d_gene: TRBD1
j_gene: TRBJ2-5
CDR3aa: CASSLVAGQGQETQYF
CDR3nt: TGTGCCAGCAGCTTGGTCGCGGGACAGGGACAAGAGACCCAGTACTTC

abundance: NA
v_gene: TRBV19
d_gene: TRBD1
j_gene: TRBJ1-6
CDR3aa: CASGPGTGGIPLHF
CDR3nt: TGTGCCAGTGGCCCCGGGACAGGGGGTATACCCCTCCACTTT

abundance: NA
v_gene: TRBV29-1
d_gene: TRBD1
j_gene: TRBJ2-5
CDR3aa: CSATTGVQETQYF
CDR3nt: TGCAGCGCAACGACAGGGGTACAAGAGACCCAGTACTTC

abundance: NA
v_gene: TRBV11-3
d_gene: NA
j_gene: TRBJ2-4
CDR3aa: CASSLGGALGNIQYF
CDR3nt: TGTGCCAGCAGCTTAGGTGGGGCGCTGGGAAACATTCAGTACTTC

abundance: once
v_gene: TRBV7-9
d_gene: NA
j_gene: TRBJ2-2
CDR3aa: CASSSTGGHGELFF
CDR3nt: TGTGCCAGCAGCTCTACCGGGGGGCACGGGGAGCTGTTTTTT

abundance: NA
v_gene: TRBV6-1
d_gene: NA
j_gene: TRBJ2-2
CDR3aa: CASSVLGVTGELFF
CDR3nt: TGTGCCAGCAGTGTCCTCGGGGTGACCGGGGAGCTGTTTTTT

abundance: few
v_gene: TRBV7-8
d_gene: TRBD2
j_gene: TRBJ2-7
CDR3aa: CASSGGTSVYEQYF
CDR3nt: TGTGCCAGCAGCGGAGGGACTAGCGTCTACGAGCAGTACTTC

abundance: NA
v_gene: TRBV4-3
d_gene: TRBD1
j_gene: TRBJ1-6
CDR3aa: CASSQDQGADSLHF
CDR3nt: TGCGCCAGCAGCCAAGATCAGGGGGCGGACTCCCTCCACTTT

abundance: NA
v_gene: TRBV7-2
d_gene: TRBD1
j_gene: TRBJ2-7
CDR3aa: CASSLFRQGAGEQYF
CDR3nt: TGTGCCAGCAGCTTATTTCGGCAGGGGGCGGGCGAGCAGTACTTC

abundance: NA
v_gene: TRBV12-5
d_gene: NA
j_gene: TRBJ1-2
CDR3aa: CASGAPRGWEGYGYTF
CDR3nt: TGTGCTAGTGGTGCCCCTCGGGGTTGGGAGGGCTATGGCTACACCTTC

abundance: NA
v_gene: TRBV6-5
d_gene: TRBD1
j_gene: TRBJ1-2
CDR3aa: CASSLTGEYGYTF
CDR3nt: TGTGCCAGCAGTTTGACAGGGGAGTATGGCTACACCTTC

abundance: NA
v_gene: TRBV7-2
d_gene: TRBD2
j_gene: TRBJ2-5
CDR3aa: CASSSTSGGRGTQYF
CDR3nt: TGTGCCAGCAGCTCGACTAGCGGGGGGAGGGGGACCCAGTACTTC

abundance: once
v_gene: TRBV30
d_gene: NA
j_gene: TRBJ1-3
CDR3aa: CAGTGHSGNTIYF
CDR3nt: TGTGCCGGCACAGGACACTCTGGAAACACCATATATTTT

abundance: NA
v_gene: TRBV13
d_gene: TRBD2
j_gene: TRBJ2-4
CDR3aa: CASSLSGGGSKNIQYF
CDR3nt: TGTGCCAGCAGCCTTAGCGGGGGCGGATCCAAAAACATTCAGTACTTC

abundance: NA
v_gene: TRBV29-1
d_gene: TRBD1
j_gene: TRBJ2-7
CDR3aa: CSVRLRKDRAYEQYF
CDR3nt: TGCAGCGTACGCCTACGTAAGGACAGGGCCTACGAGCAGTACTTC

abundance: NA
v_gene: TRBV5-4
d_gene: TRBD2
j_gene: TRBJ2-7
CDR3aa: CASSLASGGSLSYEQYF
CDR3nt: TGTGCCAGCAGCTTGGCTAGCGGGGGGTCCCTCTCCTACGAGCAGTACTTC

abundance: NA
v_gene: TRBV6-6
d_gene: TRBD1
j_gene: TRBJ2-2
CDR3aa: CASSYSGTANTGELFF
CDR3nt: TGTGCCAGCAGTTACTCAGGGACAGCGAACACCGGGGAGCTGTTTTTT

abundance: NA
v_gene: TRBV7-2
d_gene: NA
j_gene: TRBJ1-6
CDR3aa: CASSLAGSRNSPLHF
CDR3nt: TGTGCCAGCAGCTTAGCAGGGAGTAGGAATTCACCCCTCCACTTT

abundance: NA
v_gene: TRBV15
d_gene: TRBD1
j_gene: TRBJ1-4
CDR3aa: CATSRIQGAVGEKLFF
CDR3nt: TGTGCCACCAGCAGAATTCAGGGGGCCGTTGGGGAAAAACTGTTTTTT

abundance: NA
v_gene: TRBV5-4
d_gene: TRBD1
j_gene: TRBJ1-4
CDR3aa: CASSSQQGTNEKLFF
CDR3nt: TGTGCCAGCAGCTCACAACAGGGGACTAATGAAAAACTGTTTTTT

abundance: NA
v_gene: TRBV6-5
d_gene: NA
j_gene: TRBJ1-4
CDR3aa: CASSYSIHRQEKLFF
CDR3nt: TGTGCCAGCAGTTACTCGATACATAGACAGGAAAAACTGTTTTTT

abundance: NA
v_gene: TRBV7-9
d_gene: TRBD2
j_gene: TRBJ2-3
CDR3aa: CASSLWRGSTDTQYF
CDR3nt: TGTGCCAGCAGCTTATGGCGGGGGAGCACAGATACGCAGTATTTT

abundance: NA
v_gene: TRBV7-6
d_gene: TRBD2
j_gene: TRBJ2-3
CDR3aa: CASRRGLVSDTQYF
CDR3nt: TGTGCCAGCCGGAGGGGACTAGTATCAGATACGCAGTATTTT

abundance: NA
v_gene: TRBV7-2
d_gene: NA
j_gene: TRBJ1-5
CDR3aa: CASSFEANQPQHF
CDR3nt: TGTGCCAGCAGCTTCGAGGCGAATCAGCCCCAGCATTTT

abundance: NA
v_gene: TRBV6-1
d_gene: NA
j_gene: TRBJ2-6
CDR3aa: CASSLQAGGANVLTF
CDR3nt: TGTGCCAGCAGTTTACAGGCCGGTGGGGCCAACGTCCTGACTTTC

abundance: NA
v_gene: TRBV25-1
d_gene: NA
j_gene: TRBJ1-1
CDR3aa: CASSEFRTTEAFF
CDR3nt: TGTGCCAGCAGTGAATTTAGAACCACTGAAGCTTTCTTT

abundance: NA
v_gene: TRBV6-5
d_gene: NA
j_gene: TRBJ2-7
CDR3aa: CASSYVQSYEQYF
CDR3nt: TGTGCCAGCAGTTACGTACAGAGCTACGAGCAGTACTTC

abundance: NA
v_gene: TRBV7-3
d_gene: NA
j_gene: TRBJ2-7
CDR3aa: CASSRTGLDEQYF
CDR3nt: TGTGCCAGCAGCCGCACAGGGTTGGACGAGCAGTACTTC

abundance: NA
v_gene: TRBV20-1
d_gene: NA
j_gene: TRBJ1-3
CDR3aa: CSALRGNTIYF
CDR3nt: TGCAGTGCCCTTCGGGGAAACACCATATATTTT

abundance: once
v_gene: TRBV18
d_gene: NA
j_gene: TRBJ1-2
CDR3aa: CASSPNREGYGYTF
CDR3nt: TGTGCCAGCTCACCAAACAGGGAGGGCTATGGCTACACCTTC

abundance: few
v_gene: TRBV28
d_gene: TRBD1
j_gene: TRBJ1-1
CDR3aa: CAITDRGPGSTEAFF
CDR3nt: TGTGCCATCACGGACAGGGGGCCTGGGAGCACTGAAGCTTTCTTT

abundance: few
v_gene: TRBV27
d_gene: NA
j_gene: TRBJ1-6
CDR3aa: CASSPTAGTRSGNSPLHF
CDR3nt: TGTGCCAGCAGCCCGACCGCCGGGACACGGTCGGGAAATTCACCCCTCCACTTT

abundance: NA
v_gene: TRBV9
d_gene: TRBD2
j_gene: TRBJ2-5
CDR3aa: CASSAQAGGQETQYF
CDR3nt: TGTGCCAGCAGCGCCCAAGCGGGGGGGCAAGAGACCCAGTACTTC